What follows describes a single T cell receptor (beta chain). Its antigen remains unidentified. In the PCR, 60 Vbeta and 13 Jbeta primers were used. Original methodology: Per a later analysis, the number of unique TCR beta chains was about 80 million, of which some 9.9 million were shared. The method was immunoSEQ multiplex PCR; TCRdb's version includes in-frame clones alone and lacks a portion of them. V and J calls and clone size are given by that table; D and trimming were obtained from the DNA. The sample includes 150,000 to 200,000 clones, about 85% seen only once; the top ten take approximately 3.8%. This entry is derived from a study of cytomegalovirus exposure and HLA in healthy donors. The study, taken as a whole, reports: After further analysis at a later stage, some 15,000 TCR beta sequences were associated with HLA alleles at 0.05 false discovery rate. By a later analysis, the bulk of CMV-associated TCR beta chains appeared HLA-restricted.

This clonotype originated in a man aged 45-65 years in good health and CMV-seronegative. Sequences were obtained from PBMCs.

CDR3 nucleotides: TGTGCCAGCAGCTTAGGTACCAGAGCAGGGACTGAAGCTTTCTTT. Protein product: CASSLGTRAGTEAFF. The J gene is TRBJ1-1, the V gene TRBV7-3; D may be TRBD1 (5 bases). The germline CDR1 and CDR2 sequences are SGHTA and FQGTGA. The CDR3 is 15 amino acids. V lost 2 bases, J lost 5 bases, and 15 bases lay in between.